The 2 T cell receptor beta chains given below trace back to one sample, sequenced in a study of blood T cell repertoires in COVID-19. Assay: immunoSEQ multiplex PCR; the TCRdb copy retains only in-frame clones and omits some. The table has under 150,000 clones, around 80% seen once. The source material was peripheral blood. These receptors came from a man in his 70s with acute or convalescent COVID-19.

V usage is TRBV5-5 and J usage is TRBJ1-2; D gene unclear. Germline CDR1 SGHKS, CDR2 YYEKEE (reference sequence). The CDR3 runs 13 residues. With 1 base removed from V and 1 base from J, the gap between germline ends came to 5 bases. In DNA form, the CDR3 reads TGTGCCAGCAGCTTGAACGGTAACTATGGCTACACCTTC. Protein sequence: CASSLNGNYGYTF.

The gene calls are TRBV10-2 and TRBJ2-2; D is unresolved. Germline lookup yields CDR1 WSHSY and CDR2 SAAADI. The CDR3 extends over 15 amino acids. Trimming took off 2 bases at V and 6 bases at J, with 13 bases between the two ends. CDR3 coding DNA: TGCGCCAGCAGTGAGGAGCCTTGGTTGTCCGGGGAGCTGTTTTTT. This gives the protein CASSEEPWLSGELFF.